The clone carrying this TCR beta chain has only one observation. What it recognizes is unknown. The data derive from a study of graft-versus-host responses after intestinal transplantation. Study results and caveats: High graft-versus-host to host-versus-graft clonal ratios were found in allografts of patients who had graft-donor T cell macrochimerism. Recipient marrow harbored GvH clones, some of which surfaced first in ileum or blood. There was an association between peak levels of circulating GvH clones and early post-transplant HvG declines.

V was cut by 8 bases and J by 0 bases, with 14 bases left in between. CDR3 size: 15 residues. Germline lookup yields CDR1 SGHVS and CDR2 FQNEAQ. Sequencing used immunoSEQ multiplex PCR; TCRdb keeps in-frame clones, though not all of them. The data show about 90,000 clones, over 80% seen once. This TCR was sampled from a human donor who was the organ donor for an intestinal transplant. This chain connects TRBV7-8 to TRBJ1-5, with D perhaps TRBD1 (6 bases). This specimen consisted of unstimulated CD8+ T cells sorted from spleen or lymph node cells, obtained before transplant. This CDR3 reads CASSVGAYSNQPQHF. CDR3 sequence (DNA): TGTGCCAGCTCCGTGGGGGCCTATAGCAATCAGCCCCAGCATTTT.